Shown below are 17 T cell receptor beta chains from a single sample sequenced in a study of beta chain features in type 1 diabetes. What these receptors recognize is not known. Overall study results and limits: Within each of all four CD4+ subsets, Type 1 diabetes patients had TCRB CDR3s that were moderately but significantly shorter.

The investigators reverse transcribed all of the isolated RNA, so they sequenced expressed TCRB transcripts. Generated by immunoSEQ multiplex PCR, the TCRdb table keeps only in-frame clones and is missing some. The sample lists approximately 270,000 clones; 14% were seen once. The sample taken for sequencing was naive CD4+ T cells from blood. These receptors were collected from a man aged 30 to 45 with type 1 diabetes.

The gene calls are TRBV6-6 and TRBJ1-1; 9 bases map to TRBD1. This CDR3 has 13 residues. Looked up from germline, CDR1 is MNHNY and CDR2 is SVGAGI (reference sequence). Losses at the gene ends were 10 bases for V and 1 base for J; bases not matched to a gene: 4. The CDR3 spells CATLQGANTEAFF. For the CDR3, the DNA is TGTGCCACCCTACAGGGGGCGAACACTGAAGCTTTCTTT.

The J gene is TRBJ1-2, the V gene TRBV5-4, with D unresolved. The V and J ends lost 5 bases and 7 bases respectively, with 18 bases between them. The CDR3 contains 14 residues. The germline V gene has CDR1 SGHNT and CDR2 YYREEE (reference sequence). CDR3 amino acids: CASSLARGVIGYTF. The CDR3 nucleotides read TGTGCCAGCAGTCTGGCCAGAGGCGTTATTGGCTACACCTTC.

J is TRBJ2-5 and V is TRBV2, with 8 bases lining up with TRBD2. The CDR3 totals 15 residues. The V and J ends lost 4 bases and 3 bases, in that order; junction bases with no gene match: 7. Germline-derived CDR1 and CDR2 are SNHLY and FYNNEI. CDR3 DNA sequence: TGTGCCAGCAGTGCGATAGCGGGACGCGAAGAGACCCAGTACTTC. Translated, it gives CASSAIAGREETQYF.

This clone was seen only a few times. The gene calls are TRBV9 and TRBJ1-2; the match to TRBD1 covers 9 bases. The CDR3 extends over 14 amino acids. The V gene's germline CDR1 is SGDLS and CDR2 YYNGEE. Trimming removed 2 bases from V and 5 bases from J; junction bases left unmatched: 4. The CDR3 loop reads CASSVSGQGYGYTF. Here the CDR3 DNA reads TGTGCCAGCAGCGTCTCGGGACAGGGTTATGGCTACACCTTC.

The V and J genes are TRBV28 and TRBJ2-3; D might be TRBD2 (6 bases). Trimming cost V 4 bases and J 3 bases, with 11 bases left between them. CDR3 size: 14 residues. In germline, CDR1 is MDHEN, CDR2 SYDVKM. The CDR3: CASSSLASTDTQYF. The CDR3 coding sequence is TGTGCCAGCAGTTCACTAGCATCGACAGATACGCAGTATTTT.

This chain connects TRBV7-8 to TRBJ2-7, with TRBD2 matching 7 bases. CDR1 is SGHVS and CDR2 is FQNEAQ in the germline V gene. V lost 2 bases, J lost 3 bases, and 22 bases stayed unmatched. CDR3 size: 20 residues. For the CDR3, the DNA is TGTGCCAGCAGCTTATTGGTGTCGTCGCGGGCGGGAGCTGTGGGCTACGAGCAGTACTTC. Its translation is CASSLLVSSRAGAVGYEQYF.

The J gene is TRBJ2-1, the V gene TRBV28, with 10 bases aligning to TRBD1. The CDR3 covers 15 residues. The germline V gene has CDR1 MDHEN and CDR2 SYDVKM. J was trimmed by 7 bases and V by 7 bases; bases with no gene match: 10. The CDR3, as DNA: TGTGCCAGCACCTCAACCGGGACAGGGGTTAATGAGCAGTTCTTC. This encodes CASTSTGTGVNEQFF. The full variable domain, its missing parts supplied by reference TRBV28 and TRBJ2-1, is DVKVTQSSRYLVKRTGEKVFLECVQDMDHENMFWYRQDPGLGLRLIYFSYDVKMKEKGDIPEGYSVSREKKERFSLILESASTNQTSMYLCASTSTGTGVNEQFFGPGTRLTVL.

The chain recombines TRBV28 with TRBJ1-5; 10 nucleotides agree with TRBD1. The CDR3 extends over 15 amino acids. Germline loops: CDR1 MDHEN, CDR2 SYDVKM. Germline trimming cut 6 bases from V and 1 base from J; bases unmatched to any gene: 3. The CDR3 loop reads CASRTGGWSNQPQHF. For the CDR3, the DNA is TGTGCCAGCAGGACAGGGGGCTGGAGCAATCAGCCCCAGCATTTT.

In its sample, this clone was seen a few times. This chain links TRBV5-1 with TRBJ1-1; 9 bases match TRBD1. The trim removed 5 bases at V and 1 base at J, leaving 6 bases unmatched. CDR1 is SGHRS, CDR2 YFSETQ, per germline. The length of the CDR3 is 15 residues. The CDR3 nucleotides read TGCGCCAGCAGTTCGGGACAGGGATCGAACACTGAAGCTTTCTTT. It yields the protein CASSSGQGSNTEAFF.

This chain links TRBV7-8 with TRBJ2-3; D is perhaps TRBD1 (6 bases). With 1 base removed from V and 13 bases from J, the gap between germline ends came to 21 bases. This CDR3 is built from 15 residues. Germline values: CDR1 SGHVS, CDR2 FQNEAQ. DNA for the CDR3: TGTGCCAGCAGCTTAGGGGGGCAGGGAAATACCAAAGAGTATTTT. It codes for CASSLGGQGNTKEYF.

This clone was observed a few times. The same CDR3 can be traced to other DNA sequences in this sample. The chain couples TRBV30 to TRBJ2-7; perhaps TRBD2 as D (5 bases). The V end was cut by 3 bases, the J end by 3 bases, with 6 bases between. The CDR3 length is 11 residues. The germline gives CDR1 GTSNPN, CDR2 SVGIG (reference sequence). The CDR3 here is CAWSGGYEQYF. Here the CDR3 DNA reads TGTGCCTGGAGCGGAGGCTACGAGCAGTACTTC.

V usage is TRBV28 and J usage is TRBJ2-1, with D perhaps matching TRBD2 (5 bases). V lost 11 bases and J 4 bases, leaving 21 bases between the germline ends. The CDR3 spans 15 residues. In germline, CDR1 is MDHEN, CDR2 SYDVKM. The CDR3 region is CALRSGGSSYNEQFF. The CDR3 nucleotides are TGTGCCCTTCGATCAGGCGGGTCTTCTTACAATGAGCAGTTCTTC.

This clone occurred a few times. DNA of the CDR3: TGTGCCAGCAGGGAAAGGACTAGCGGGGGGTACGAGCAGTACTTC. As protein: CASRERTSGGYEQYF. This chain links TRBV6-5 with TRBJ2-7, with 14 bases matching TRBD2. The V and J ends lost 6 bases and 4 bases, in that order; junction bases with no gene match: 5. Germline values: CDR1 MNHEY, CDR2 SVGAGI. The CDR3 covers 15 residues.

The chain recombines TRBV18 with TRBJ2-5; tentatively, D is TRBD2 (5 bases). Germline V lookup: CDR1 KGHSH, CDR2 LQKENI. The CDR3 length is 15 residues. V was cut by 2 bases and J by 5 bases, with 15 bases left in between. CDR3 protein: CASSPITRQTETQYF. The CDR3 DNA is TGTGCCAGCTCACCAATAACTAGGCAGACGGAGACCCAGTACTTC. Full variable domain (rest looked up from reference TRBV18 and TRBJ2-5): NAGVMQNPRHLVRRRGQEARLRCSPMKGHSHVYWYRQLPEEGLKFMVYLQKENIIDESGMPKERFSAEFPKEGPSILRIQQVVRGDSAAYFCASSPITRQTETQYFGPGTRLLVL.

V usage is TRBV4-3 and J usage is TRBJ1-1; 7 bases are a match to TRBD1. CDR1 is LGHNA, CDR2 YSLEER, per germline. The length of the CDR3 is 14 residues. V dropped 3 bases and J dropped 4; count of bases not matched to a gene: 5. The CDR3 DNA reads TGCGCCAGCAGCCAGAGACAGGGCGGCACTGAAGCTTTCTTT. Translation: CASSQRQGGTEAFF.

In its sample, this clone was seen a few times. V usage is TRBV28 and J usage is TRBJ2-3, with 7 bases fitting TRBD2. The germline V gene encodes CDR1 MDHEN and CDR2 SYDVKM. The CDR3 sequence is 16 residues long. Losses at the gene ends were 7 bases for V and 6 bases for J; bases not matched to a gene: 16. The CDR3 sequence is CASTPGLVIIKDTQYF. For the CDR3, the DNA is TGTGCCAGCACTCCTGGACTAGTGATAATAAAGGATACGCAGTATTTT. Complete variable domain (other parts from reference TRBV28 and TRBJ2-3): DVKVTQSSRYLVKRTGEKVFLECVQDMDHENMFWYRQDPGLGLRLIYFSYDVKMKEKGDIPEGYSVSREKKERFSLILESASTNQTSMYLCASTPGLVIIKDTQYFGPGTRLTVL.

V and J are TRBV25-1 and TRBJ2-1; possibly TRBD1 for D (6 bases). The germline V and J ends were trimmed by 2 bases and 5 bases, with 13 bases remaining between them. The length of the CDR3 is 15 residues. Germline loops: CDR1 MGHDK, CDR2 SYGVNS. CDR3 residues: CASSEAQGWDNEQFF. In DNA form, the CDR3 reads TGTGCCAGCAGTGAAGCACAGGGTTGGGACAATGAGCAGTTCTTC.